Shown below are 2 T cell receptor beta chains from a single sample sequenced in a study of blood T cell repertoires in COVID-19. Method: immunoSEQ multiplex PCR; TCRdb's copy keeps in-frame clones and lacks some. This table holds 70,000 or so clones, approximately 84% found once. The specimen sequenced was peripheral blood. All receptors derive from a man between 65 and 79 years old with active or convalescent COVID-19.

The chain carries TRBV5-1 and TRBJ2-4, with D perhaps TRBD1 (6 bases). V gave up 2 bases and J gave up 4 bases, with 10 bases separating them. Germline values: CDR1 SGHRS, CDR2 YFSETQ. This CDR3 is 14 amino acids long. The chain's CDR3 is CASSLRTAKNIQYF. CDR3 nucleotides: TGCGCCAGCAGCTTACGGACAGCTAAAAACATTCAGTACTTC.

The CDR3 region is CSVAGQTNTGELFF. Here the CDR3 DNA reads TGCAGCGTCGCGGGACAGACAAACACCGGGGAGCTGTTTTTT. The rearrangement links TRBV29-1 to TRBJ2-2; tentative D call: TRBD1 (7 bases). The CDR3 runs 14 residues. Trimming pared 6 bases from V and 2 bases from J, leaving 13 bases between. Germline V gives CDR1 SQVTM, CDR2 ANQGSEA.